The text below deals with one TCR beta chain. Random hexamers served to reverse transcribe about 0.5 to 1 ug RNA. TCRdb processed the immunoSEQ multiplex PCR reads anew with MiXCR; each CDR3 protein has one entry. The data hold about 120,000 distinct CDR3 sequences, with roughly 94% observed a single time. The entry originates in a study of CD8 T cells in Susac syndrome. The sample was CD8+ T cells from PBMCs. The TCR comes from a human donor with Susac syndrome.

CDR3 sequence (DNA): TGCAGCGCCCGAGGGGACACCATATATTTT. Amino acids: CSARGDTIYF. The V and J genes are TRBV29-1 and TRBJ1-3, with D perhaps matching TRBD1 (5 bases). This CDR3 region has 10 residues. V gave up 7 bases and J gave up 8 bases, with 9 bases separating them. Germline values: CDR1 SQVTM, CDR2 ANQGSEA.